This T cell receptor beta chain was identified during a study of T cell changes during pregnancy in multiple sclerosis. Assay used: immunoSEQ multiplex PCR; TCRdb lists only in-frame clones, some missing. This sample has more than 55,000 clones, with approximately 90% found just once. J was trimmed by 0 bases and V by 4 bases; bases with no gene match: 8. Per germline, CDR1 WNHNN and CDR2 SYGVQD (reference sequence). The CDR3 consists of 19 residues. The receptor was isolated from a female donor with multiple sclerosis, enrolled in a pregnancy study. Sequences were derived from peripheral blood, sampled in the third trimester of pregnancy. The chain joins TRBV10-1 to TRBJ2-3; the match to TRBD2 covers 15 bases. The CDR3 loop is CASSAAGLAGGDSTDTQYF. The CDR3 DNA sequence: TGCGCCAGCAGTGCCGCTGGACTAGCGGGAGGGGATAGCACAGATACGCAGTATTTT.